The 5 T cell receptor beta chains below all came from one sample that was sequenced in a study of T cell responses to AZD1222 COVID-19 vaccine. The repertoire was sequenced with immunoSEQ multiplex PCR; TCRdb's copy has only in-frame clones and lacks some. This sample has 140,000 to 150,000 clones; roughly 90% occur once, and the top ten carry around 3.8%. The sample consisted of peripheral blood, taken on day 0 of AZD1222 vaccination. All receptors derive from an adult in good health.

The chain has TRBV10-3 and TRBJ2-2; tentatively, D is TRBD2 (5 bases). Germline V gives CDR1 ENHRY, CDR2 SYGVKD. The germline V and J ends were trimmed by 11 bases and 7 bases, with 17 bases remaining between them. This CDR3 has 13 amino acids. The CDR3 DNA follows: TGTGCCCAGAGCCCGGGGAATGGCGGGGAGCTGTTTTTT. It encodes CAQSPGNGGELFF.

The V call is TRBV6-5, the J call TRBJ1-2, with a possible D match to TRBD1 (6 bases). CDR1 and CDR2 from the germline V gene are MNHEY and SVGAGI. V lost 6 bases and J 1 base, leaving 9 bases between the germline ends. This CDR3 comprises 13 residues. This chain's CDR3 is CASRNRVNYGYTF. The CDR3 DNA is TGTGCCAGCAGGAACAGGGTTAACTATGGCTACACCTTC.

The rearrangement joins TRBV6-5 to TRBJ1-6; D unclear. From germline, CDR1 is MNHEY and CDR2 SVGAGI. Trimming removed 6 bases from V and 4 bases from J, with 7 bases in between. CDR3 length: 13 amino acids. The CDR3 DNA is TGTGCCAGCAGCCAGAGTTATAATTCACCCCTCCACTTT. This translates into CASSQSYNSPLHF.

This rearrangement joins TRBV27 to TRBJ2-1, with 7 bases identical to TRBD2. The J segment lost 3 bases and the V segment lost 5 bases, leaving 10 bases of the junction unmatched. The germline V gene has CDR1 MNHEY and CDR2 SMNVEV (reference sequence). The CDR3 contains 16 residues. CDR3 residues: CASSPPGTKYYNEQFF. The CDR3 bases are TGTGCCAGCAGTCCCCCCGGGACTAAATACTACAATGAGCAGTTCTTC.

The rearrangement joins TRBV11-2 to TRBJ1-1, with D unresolved. This CDR3 has 10 residues. The germline V gene has CDR1 SGHAT and CDR2 FQNNGV. Trimming took off 8 bases at V and 11 bases at J, with 12 bases between the two ends. The CDR3 region is CASETLRAFF. For the CDR3, the DNA is TGTGCCAGCGAGACCTTAAGGGCTTTCTTT.